The present T cell receptor (beta chain) was sequenced within a study of sequential checkpoint blockade in melanoma. Some clones are missing from TCRdb's copy, which holds only in-frame ones; the method was immunoSEQ multiplex PCR. Of fewer than 40,000 clones listed, roughly 84% are singletons. J lost 0 bases, V lost 3 bases, and 14 bases had no gene match. CDR3 length equals 19 residues. CDR1 and CDR2 (germline): SGDLS, YYNGEE. Treatment given: randomized to nivolumab then ipilimumab (arm A) or the reverse (arm B). None of the patients previously received DNA-damaging chemotherapy. Live CD3+CD8+ CD19− CD56− cells were sorted from PBMCs.

The gene calls are TRBV9 and TRBJ1-3; 8 nucleotides line up with TRBD1. The specimen comprised CD8+ T cells sorted from blood (inferred from file names), sampled from a patient given nivolumab and ipilimumab in sequence. The TCR comes from a human donor with melanoma. The CDR3 bases are TGTGCCAGCAGCGACGGACAGGGCCTTACCCTTGGCTCTGGAAACACCATATATTTT. Its translation: CASSDGQGLTLGSGNTIYF.